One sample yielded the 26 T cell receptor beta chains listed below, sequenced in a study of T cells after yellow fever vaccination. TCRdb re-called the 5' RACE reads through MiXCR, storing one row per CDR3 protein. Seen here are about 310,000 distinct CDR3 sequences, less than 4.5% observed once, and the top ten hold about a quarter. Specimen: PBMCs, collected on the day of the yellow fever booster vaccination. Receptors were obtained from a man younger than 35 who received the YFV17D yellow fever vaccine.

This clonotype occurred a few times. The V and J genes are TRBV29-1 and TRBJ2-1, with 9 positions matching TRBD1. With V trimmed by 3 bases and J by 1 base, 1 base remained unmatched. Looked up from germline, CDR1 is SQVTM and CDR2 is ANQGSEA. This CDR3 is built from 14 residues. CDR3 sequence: CSVDGTGSYNEQFF. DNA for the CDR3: TGCAGCGTTGACGGGACAGGGTCCTACAATGAGCAGTTCTTC.

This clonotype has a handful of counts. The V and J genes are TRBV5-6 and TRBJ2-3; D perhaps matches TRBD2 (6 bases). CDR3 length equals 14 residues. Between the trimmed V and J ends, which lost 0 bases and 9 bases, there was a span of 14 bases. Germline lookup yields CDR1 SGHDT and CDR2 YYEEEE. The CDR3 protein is CASSLGLDGSTQYF. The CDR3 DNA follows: TGTGCCAGCAGCTTGGGACTAGACGGCTCCACGCAGTATTTT.

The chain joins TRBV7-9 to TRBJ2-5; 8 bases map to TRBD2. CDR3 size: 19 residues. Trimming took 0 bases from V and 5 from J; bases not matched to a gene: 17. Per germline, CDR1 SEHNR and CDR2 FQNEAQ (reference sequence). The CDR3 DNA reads TGTGCCAGCAGCTTAGCCCCAGGGGTTCAGCGGGGGCCGGGGGAGACCCAGTACTTC. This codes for CASSLAPGVQRGPGETQYF.

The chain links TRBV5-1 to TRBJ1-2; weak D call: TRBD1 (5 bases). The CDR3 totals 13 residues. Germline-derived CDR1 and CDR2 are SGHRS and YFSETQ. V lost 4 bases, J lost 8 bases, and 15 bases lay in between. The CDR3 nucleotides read TGCGCCAGCAGCAACCCCCAGGGAGGAGGCTACACCTTC. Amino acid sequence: CASSNPQGGGYTF.

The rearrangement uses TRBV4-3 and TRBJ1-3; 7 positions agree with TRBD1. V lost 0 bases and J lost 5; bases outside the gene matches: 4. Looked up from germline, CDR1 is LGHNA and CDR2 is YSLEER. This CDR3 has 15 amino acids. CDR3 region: CASSQDRGVRNTIYF. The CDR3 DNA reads TGCGCCAGCAGCCAAGACAGGGGGGTTAGAAACACCATATATTTT.

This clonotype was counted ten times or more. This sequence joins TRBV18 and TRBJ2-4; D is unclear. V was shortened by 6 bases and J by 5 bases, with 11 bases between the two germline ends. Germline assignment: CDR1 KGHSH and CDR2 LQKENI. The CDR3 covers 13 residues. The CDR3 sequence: CASSMARENIQYF. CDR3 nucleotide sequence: TGTGCCAGCTCCATGGCACGGGAAAACATTCAGTACTTC.

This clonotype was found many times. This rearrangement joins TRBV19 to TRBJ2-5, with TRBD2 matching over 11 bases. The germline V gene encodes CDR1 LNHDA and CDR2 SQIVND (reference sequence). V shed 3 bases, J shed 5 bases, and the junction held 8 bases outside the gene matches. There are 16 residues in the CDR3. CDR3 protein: CASSMSLAGGAETQYF. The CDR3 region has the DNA TGTGCCAGTAGTATGAGCCTAGCGGGGGGAGCTGAGACCCAGTACTTC.

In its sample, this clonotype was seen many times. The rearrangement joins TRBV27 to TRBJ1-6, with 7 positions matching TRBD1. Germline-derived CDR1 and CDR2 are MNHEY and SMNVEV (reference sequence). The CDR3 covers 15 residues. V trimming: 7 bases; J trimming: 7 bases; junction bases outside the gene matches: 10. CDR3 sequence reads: CASTLGGRGNSPLHF. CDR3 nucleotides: TGTGCCAGCACCCTAGGGGGCAGGGGAAATTCACCCCTCCACTTT.

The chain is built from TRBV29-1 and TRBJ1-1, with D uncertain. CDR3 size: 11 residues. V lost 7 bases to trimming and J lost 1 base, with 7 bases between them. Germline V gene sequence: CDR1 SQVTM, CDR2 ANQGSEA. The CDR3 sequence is CSATANTEAFF. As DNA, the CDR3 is TGCAGCGCAACAGCGAACACTGAAGCTTTCTTT.

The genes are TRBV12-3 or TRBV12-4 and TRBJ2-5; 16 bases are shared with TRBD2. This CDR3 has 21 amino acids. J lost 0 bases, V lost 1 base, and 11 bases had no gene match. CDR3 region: CASSLGRRGLAGGRNQETQYF. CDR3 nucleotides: TGTGCCAGCAGTTTAGGAAGGAGGGGACTAGCGGGGGGGAGAAACCAAGAGACCCAGTACTTC.

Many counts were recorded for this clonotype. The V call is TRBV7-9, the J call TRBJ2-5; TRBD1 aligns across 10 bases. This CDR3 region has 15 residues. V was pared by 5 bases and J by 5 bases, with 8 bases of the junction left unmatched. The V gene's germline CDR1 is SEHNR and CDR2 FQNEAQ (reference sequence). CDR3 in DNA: TGTGCCAGCAGCGCCGGGACAGGGGTGCCCGAGACCCAGTACTTC. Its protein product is CASSAGTGVPETQYF.

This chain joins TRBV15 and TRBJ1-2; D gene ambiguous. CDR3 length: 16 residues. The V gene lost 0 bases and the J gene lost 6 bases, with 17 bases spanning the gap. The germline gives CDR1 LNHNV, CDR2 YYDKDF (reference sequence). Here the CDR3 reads CATSRDRWDLWDGYTF. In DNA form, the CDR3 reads TGTGCCACCAGCAGAGATAGGTGGGATCTTTGGGATGGCTACACCTTC.

CDR3 DNA sequence: TGCGCCAGCAGTGCGAATAACTTCGGCTACGAGCAGTACTTC. This sequence encodes CASSANNFGYEQYF. This sequence joins TRBV10-1 and TRBJ2-7; no clear D gene. Trimming removed 4 bases at V and 3 bases at J, with 13 bases between. Per germline, CDR1 WNHNN and CDR2 SYGVQD (reference sequence). The CDR3 spans 14 residues.

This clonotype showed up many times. CDR3 protein: CASSLRGFGNTIYF. The CDR3 coding sequence is TGTGCCAGCAGCTTAAGGGGCTTCGGAAACACCATATATTTT. This chain connects TRBV7-8 to TRBJ1-3, with D perhaps matching TRBD1 (5 bases). CDR3 size: 14 residues. Germline lookup yields CDR1 SGHVS and CDR2 FQNEAQ. V was clipped by 2 bases and J by 4 bases, with 9 bases between them.

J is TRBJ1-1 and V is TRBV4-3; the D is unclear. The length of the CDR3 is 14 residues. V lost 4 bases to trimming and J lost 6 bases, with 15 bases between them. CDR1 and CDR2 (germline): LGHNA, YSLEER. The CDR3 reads CASSRSKDGAEAFF. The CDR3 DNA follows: TGCGCCAGCAGCCGATCGAAGGATGGGGCTGAAGCTTTCTTT.

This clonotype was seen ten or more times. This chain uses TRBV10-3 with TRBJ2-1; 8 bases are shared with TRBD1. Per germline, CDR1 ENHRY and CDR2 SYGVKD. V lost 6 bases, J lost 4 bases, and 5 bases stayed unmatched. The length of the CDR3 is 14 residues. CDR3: CAIRGTGDYNEQFF. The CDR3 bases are TGTGCCATCAGGGGGACAGGTGATTACAATGAGCAGTTCTTC.

The CDR3 DNA follows: TGTTCCTGCAGCCGGGGGGAGCCCTACAATGAGCAGTTCTTC. It translates to CSCSRGEPYNEQFF. The chain employs TRBV6-5 and TRBJ2-1, with 7 nucleotides matching TRBD2. Germline V gives CDR1 MNHEY, CDR2 SVGAGI. The CDR3 extends over 14 amino acids.

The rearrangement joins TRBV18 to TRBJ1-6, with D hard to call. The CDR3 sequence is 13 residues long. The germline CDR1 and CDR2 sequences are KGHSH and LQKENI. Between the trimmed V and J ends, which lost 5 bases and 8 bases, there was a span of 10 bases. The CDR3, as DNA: TGTGCCAGCTCATCTATCGGGGATTCACCCCTCCACTTT. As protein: CASSSIGDSPLHF.

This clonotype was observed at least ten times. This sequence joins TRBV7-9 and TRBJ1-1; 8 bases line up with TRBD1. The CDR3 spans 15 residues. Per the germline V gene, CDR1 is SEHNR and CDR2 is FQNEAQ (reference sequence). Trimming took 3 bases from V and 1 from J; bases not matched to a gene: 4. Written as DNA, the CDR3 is TGTGCCAGCAGCTTCGGGGACAGGACGAACACTGAAGCTTTCTTT. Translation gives CASSFGDRTNTEAFF.

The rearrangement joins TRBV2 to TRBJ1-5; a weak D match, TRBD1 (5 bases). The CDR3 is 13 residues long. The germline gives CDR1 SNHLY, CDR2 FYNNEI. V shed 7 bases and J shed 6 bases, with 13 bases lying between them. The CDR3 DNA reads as TGTGCCAGCACTCCCAGGGCAGGTCAGCCCCAGCATTTT. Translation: CASTPRAGQPQHF.

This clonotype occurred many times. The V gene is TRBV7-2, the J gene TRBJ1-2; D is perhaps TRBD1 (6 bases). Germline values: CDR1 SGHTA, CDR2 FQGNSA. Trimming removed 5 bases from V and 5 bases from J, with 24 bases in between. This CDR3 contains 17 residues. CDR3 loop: CASSIPVGGARDYGYTF. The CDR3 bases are TGTGCCAGCAGCATCCCCGTGGGGGGGGCACGCGATTATGGCTACACCTTC.

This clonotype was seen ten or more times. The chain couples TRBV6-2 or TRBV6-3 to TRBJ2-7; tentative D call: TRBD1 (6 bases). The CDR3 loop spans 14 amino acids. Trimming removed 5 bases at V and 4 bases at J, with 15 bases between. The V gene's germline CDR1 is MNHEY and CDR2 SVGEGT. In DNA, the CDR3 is TGTGCCAGCAGTCAAGGACAGAGCCGATACGAGCAGTACTTC. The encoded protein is CASSQGQSRYEQYF.

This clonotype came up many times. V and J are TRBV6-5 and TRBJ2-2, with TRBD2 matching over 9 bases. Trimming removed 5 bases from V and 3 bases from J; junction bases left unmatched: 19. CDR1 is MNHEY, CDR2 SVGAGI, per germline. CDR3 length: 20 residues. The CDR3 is CASSREGTSSLPGDTGELFF. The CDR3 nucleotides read TGTGCCAGCAGTCGGGAGGGGACTAGCTCTCTGCCTGGGGACACCGGGGAGCTGTTTTTT.

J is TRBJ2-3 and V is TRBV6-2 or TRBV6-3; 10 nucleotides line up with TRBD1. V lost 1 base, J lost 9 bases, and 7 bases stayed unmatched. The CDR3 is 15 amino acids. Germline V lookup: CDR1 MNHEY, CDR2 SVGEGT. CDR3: CASSYYRDRGTTQYF. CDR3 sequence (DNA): TGTGCCAGCAGTTACTACCGGGACAGGGGAACGACGCAGTATTTT.

Here the CDR3 reads CASSDPYTNTGELFF. The CDR3 nucleotides read TGTGCCAGCAGCGACCCATACACGAACACCGGGGAGCTGTTTTTT. The J gene is TRBJ2-2, the V gene TRBV11-3; the D is unclear. V shed 5 bases and J shed 0 bases, with 10 bases lying between them. The CDR3 runs 15 residues. Germline loops: CDR1 SGHNT, CDR2 YENEEA.

The CDR3 nucleotides read TGCAGTGCTAGATCAGGGGGGGTCTATGGCTACACCTTC. Amino acids: CSARSGGVYGYTF. This chain connects TRBV20-1 to TRBJ1-2; TRBD1 aligns across 7 bases. The CDR3 runs 13 residues. From germline, CDR1 is DFQATT and CDR2 SNEGSKA (reference sequence). With V trimmed by 2 bases and J by 4 bases, 4 bases remained unmatched.